A selection of T cell receptor beta chains follows, all from one sample in a study of CXCR3-negative and CXCR3-positive naive CD8 T cells. TCRdb reprocessed the 5' RACE reads and stores each CDR3 protein as one record, lacking DNA. This specimen shows 100,000 to 150,000 distinct CDR3 sequences; the ten leading clones hold 0.45% to 0.55%. Sequenced sample: naive CXCR3- CD8+ T cells from blood. The receptors derive from a human donor in good health. Some clones in this sample may be carry-over from other donors' samples. CDR3s include the opening cysteine and the closing phenylalanine or tryptophan.

v_gene	j_gene	CDR3aa
TRBV15	TRBJ2-2	CATSIPGTTGELFF
TRBV6-1	TRBJ2-2	CASSEGVAGAYTGELFF
TRBV29-1	TRBJ2-5	CSCTGTGGGETQYF
TRBV18	TRBJ2-1	CASSPRDRPYNEQFF
TRBV25-1	TRBJ2-7	CASSAGGYEQYF
TRBV5-1	TRBJ2-7	CASSLDGRGLAGLYEQYF
TRBV13	TRBJ2-1	CASSRGTSLEQFF
TRBV29-1	TRBJ2-3	CSGRTSGALDTQYF
TRBV20-1	TRBJ1-6	CSARERGTEFSPLHF
TRBV20-1	TRBJ1-2	CSARGQGVAINYGYTF